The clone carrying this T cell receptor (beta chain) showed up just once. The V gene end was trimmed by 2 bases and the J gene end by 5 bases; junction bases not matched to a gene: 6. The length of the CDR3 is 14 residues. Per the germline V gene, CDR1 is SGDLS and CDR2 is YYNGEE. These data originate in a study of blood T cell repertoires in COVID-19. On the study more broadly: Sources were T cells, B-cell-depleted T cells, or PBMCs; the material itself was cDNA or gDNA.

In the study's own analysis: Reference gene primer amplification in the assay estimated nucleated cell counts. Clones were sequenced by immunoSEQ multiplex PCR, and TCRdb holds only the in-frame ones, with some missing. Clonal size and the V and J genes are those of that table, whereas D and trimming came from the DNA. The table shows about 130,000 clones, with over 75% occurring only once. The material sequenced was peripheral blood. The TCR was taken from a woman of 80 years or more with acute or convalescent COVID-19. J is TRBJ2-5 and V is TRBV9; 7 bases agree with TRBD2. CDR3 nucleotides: TGTGCCAGCAGCGTGGGAGGGCTTGGGGAGACCCAGTACTTC. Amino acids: CASSVGGLGETQYF.